These T cell receptor beta chains were read from a single sample in a study of cytomegalovirus exposure and HLA in healthy donors. This table comes from immunoSEQ multiplex PCR, and its TCRdb copy is limited to in-frame clones, with some not included. This sample yields tens of thousands of clones, of which approximately 64% are seen a single time; roughly 21% belongs to the top ten. Sequencing was carried out using PBMCs. The source is a woman in her forties or fifties in good health and CMV-seropositive. The CDR3 runs from the conserved cysteine through the conserved F or W. A D gene is named only where the DNA matches it firmly. Not all rows give a size; the values are once, few, many and, for expanded clones, a class.

V	D	size	J	CDR3	DNA
TRBV30	.	.	TRBJ2-5	CAWRTDQETQYF	TGTGCCTGGAGGACTGACCAAGAGACCCAGTACTTC
TRBV7-6	TRBD1	once	TRBJ1-4	CASSLVGGQGAPNEKLFF	TGTGCCAGCAGCTTAGTTGGGGGACAGGGGGCCCCAAATGAAAAACTGTTTTTT
TRBV29-1	.	few	TRBJ2-7	CSVSPTGSEQYF	TGCAGCGTGAGCCCTACAGGGAGCGAGCAGTACTTC
TRBV5-1	.	.	TRBJ2-1	CASSLWGEVYSEQFF	TGCGCCAGCAGCTTGTGGGGGGAAGTATACAGTGAGCAGTTCTTC
TRBV29-1	.	.	TRBJ2-3	CSVERQGGAEQYF	TGCAGCGTTGAGAGGCAGGGCGGGGCCGAGCAGTATTTT
TRBV28	.	few	TRBJ2-1	CASSFGGRNEQFF	TGTGCCAGCAGTTTTGGGGGCCGCAATGAGCAGTTCTTC
TRBV7-8	.	.	TRBJ1-5	CASSQTSGAGSNQPQHF	TGTGCCAGCAGCCAGACGTCCGGGGCGGGAAGCAATCAGCCCCAGCATTTT
TRBV13	.	once	TRBJ1-2	CASSTLVAGEFNYGYTF	TGTGCCAGCAGCACATTGGTTGCGGGGGAATTCAACTATGGCTACACCTTC
TRBV7-9	.	many	TRBJ2-1	CASSQGRGDNEQFF	TGTGCCAGCAGTCAGGGGAGAGGTGACAATGAGCAGTTCTTC
TRBV5-1	TRBD1	.	TRBJ2-7	CASSRDRSDEQYF	TGCGCCAGCAGCCGGGACAGGTCAGACGAGCAGTACTTC
TRBV6-1	.	.	TRBJ2-7	CASSEAAGPYEQYF	TGTGCCAGCAGTGAAGCGGCTGGCCCCTACGAGCAGTACTTC
TRBV10-2	.	.	TRBJ1-6	CASSEDGGFYNSPLHF	TGCGCCAGCAGTGAGGATGGAGGGTTTTATAATTCACCCCTCCACTTT
TRBV29-1	TRBD1	once	TRBJ2-5	CSVEDRGQETQYF	TGCAGCGTTGAGGACAGGGGGCAAGAGACCCAGTACTTC
TRBV6-1	.	.	TRBJ1-1	CASIRTGSDTEAFF	TGTGCCAGCATTAGAACAGGGTCGGACACTGAAGCTTTCTTT
TRBV6-4	.	few	TRBJ1-5	CASSYEGYQPQHF	TGTGCCAGCAGTTACGAGGGTTATCAGCCCCAGCATTTT
TRBV5-1	.	.	TRBJ1-2	CASSLSGGNYGYTF	TGCGCCAGCAGCTTGAGCGGAGGTAACTATGGCTACACCTTC
TRBV19	TRBD1	.	TRBJ1-6	CASQDRGSISPLHF	TGTGCCAGCCAAGACAGGGGCTCCATATCGCCCCTCCACTTT
TRBV2	.	.	TRBJ1-1	CASSDIQMNTEAFF	TGTGCCAGCAGTGATATACAGATGAACACTGAAGCTTTCTTT
TRBV7-9	.	.	TRBJ1-2	CASSPVGANYGYTF	TGTGCCAGCAGCCCTGTTGGAGCTAACTATGGCTACACCTTC
TRBV6-1	.	.	TRBJ1-1	CASSVWEGNTEAFF	TGTGCCAGCAGTGTTTGGGAGGGAAACACTGAAGCTTTCTTT
TRBV4-2	.	.	TRBJ2-3	CASSHSQSDTQYF	TGTGCCAGCAGCCACTCTCAGTCAGATACGCAGTATTTT
TRBV5-1	TRBD1	.	TRBJ2-2	CASSLDRGDTGELFF	TGCGCCAGCAGCTTGGACAGGGGTGACACCGGGGAGCTGTTTTTT
TRBV2	.	few	TRBJ2-7	CASSEYYEQYF	TGTGCCAGCAGTGAGTATTACGAGCAGTACTTC
TRBV7-6	TRBD2	.	TRBJ2-1	CASSSVRTSGGNEQFF	TGTGCCAGCAGCTCTGTCCGGACTAGCGGTGGTAATGAGCAGTTCTTC
TRBV5-1	TRBD1	.	TRBJ1-6	CASSLLGGTGFSPLHF	TGCGCCAGCAGCCTGTTGGGTGGGACAGGGTTTTCACCCCTCCACTTT
TRBV4-3	TRBD2	.	TRBJ2-5	CASSPEETSGAFQETQYF	TGCGCCAGCAGCCCAGAGGAGACTAGCGGGGCCTTTCAAGAGACCCAGTACTTC
TRBV9	TRBD1	.	TRBJ1-2	CASSVGNRGLHGYTF	TGTGCCAGCAGCGTAGGAAACAGGGGGCTACATGGCTACACCTTC
TRBV30	TRBD2	.	TRBJ2-3	CAWSVGGGTDTQYF	TGTGCCTGGAGTGTTGGGGGGGGCACAGATACGCAGTATTTT
TRBV28	.	.	TRBJ2-7	CASSEQENLAYEQYF	TGTGCCAGCAGCGAGCAGGAAAATTTAGCCTACGAGCAGTACTTC
TRBV14	TRBD1	.	TRBJ1-2	CASSQLGQASMGYTF	TGTGCCAGCAGCCAGTTGGGACAGGCCTCTATGGGCTACACCTTC
TRBV7-9	TRBD1	few	TRBJ1-5	CASSSTGARQPQHF	TGTGCCAGCAGCTCGACAGGGGCCAGGCAGCCCCAGCATTTT
TRBV7-9	.	.	TRBJ1-3	CASGRGGNTIYF	TGTGCCAGCGGTAGGGGTGGAAACACCATATATTTT
TRBV9	.	few	TRBJ2-3	CASSVYGGTDTQYF	TGTGCCAGCAGCGTATACGGGGGCACAGATACGCAGTATTTT
TRBV19	.	.	TRBJ2-5	CASSIEPGQETQYF	TGTGCCAGTAGTATAGAGCCAGGCCAAGAGACCCAGTACTTC
TRBV7-6	.	few	TRBJ1-1	CASSRTGNTEAFF	TGTGCCAGCAGCCGAACAGGGAACACTGAAGCTTTCTTT
TRBV25-1	TRBD1	.	TRBJ1-2	CASSQGQNYGYTF	TGTGCCAGCAGTCAGGGACAGAACTATGGCTACACCTTC
TRBV4-2	.	.	TRBJ1-1	CASSLNRDEAFF	TGTGCCAGCAGTCTCAACAGGGATGAAGCTTTCTTT